This T cell receptor beta chain is drawn from a study of beta chain features in type 1 diabetes. This CDR3 is 11 amino acids long. With 5 bases clipped from V and 17 bases from J, the junction kept 5 bases outside the gene matches. Germline-derived CDR1 and CDR2 are MDHEN and SYDVKM. Expressed TCRB transcripts were sequenced after all isolated RNA was converted to cDNA. Around 3.57 million reads was the average for naive, central memory and regulatory T cell samples. Profiling relied on immunoSEQ multiplex PCR, and the TCRdb table lists in-frame clones only, not all of them. The repertoire holds about 140,000 clones, with around 7% as singletons. This clone has more than one count but fewer than ten.

This TCR came from a woman aged 30 to 39 in good health. This chain connects TRBV28 to TRBJ2-6; TRBD1 matches 8 bases. The specimen was central memory CD4+ T cells from blood. The CDR3 spells CASSGRGRMTF. Written as DNA, the CDR3 is TGTGCCAGCAGTGGCAGGGGGCGAATGACTTTC.